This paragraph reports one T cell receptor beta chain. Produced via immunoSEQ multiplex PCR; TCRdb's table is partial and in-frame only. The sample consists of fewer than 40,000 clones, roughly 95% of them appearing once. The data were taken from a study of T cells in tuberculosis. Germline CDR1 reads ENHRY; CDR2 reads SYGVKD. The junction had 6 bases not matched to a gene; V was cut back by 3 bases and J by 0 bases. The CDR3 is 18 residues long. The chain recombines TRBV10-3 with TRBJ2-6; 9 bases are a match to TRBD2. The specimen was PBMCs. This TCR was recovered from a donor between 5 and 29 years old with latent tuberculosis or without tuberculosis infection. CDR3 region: CAISDSSGRGSGANVLTF. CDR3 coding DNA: TGTGCCATCAGTGATAGTAGCGGGAGAGGCTCTGGGGCCAACGTCCTGACTTTC.